This T cell receptor beta chain was obtained from a study of regulatory T cells in long-lasting Graves disease. Building of the TCR beta libraries involved iRepertoire HTBI primers and Arm-PCR of CDR3 regions. TCRdb re-called the multiplex PCR reads through MiXCR, storing one row per CDR3 protein. The sample includes approximately 290,000 distinct CDR3 sequences, 20% to 25% of them seen just once. This clonotype was recorded a few times. Its antigen is as yet unknown. This CDR3 has 11 residues. The germline V and J ends were trimmed by 7 bases and 8 bases, with 14 bases remaining between them. Germline V CDR1 and CDR2: SQVTM, ANQGSEA. The time point denotes: persistent/refractory GD, antithyroid drugs over 5 years with positive TRAb. Preparation of the TCR library used RNA extracted from PBMCs. Broader study findings: Study was limited to peripheral blood, excluding thyroid tissue. Lower TCR diversity was seen in persistent Graves' patients than in newly diagnosed ones. Whereas nearly 1,000 public clonotypes were shared by new patients, persistent patients shared more, at 2,500 to 3,000. Results may be inaccurate due to the small sample size.

The sequence was obtained from a female donor with Graves disease. The sequenced sample was peripheral blood mononuclear cells (PBMCs), obtained when the disease was refractory, from a patient treated with antithyroid drugs. This chain uses TRBV29-1 with TRBJ1-2; D gene ambiguous. The CDR3 DNA reads TGCAGCGGGGCCGGCCCCGACGGCTACACCTTC. It encodes CSGAGPDGYTF.